A single sample gave rise to the 19 T cell receptor beta chains below, sequenced in a study of cytomegalovirus exposure and HLA in healthy donors. Profiled with immunoSEQ multiplex PCR; TCRdb holds only in-frame clones, not every one. In the table there are roughly 260,000 clones, around 90% of which are singletons. Sequencing was done on a sample of PBMCs. These receptors all come from a woman aged 18 to 35 in good health and CMV-seronegative.

The rearrangement uses TRBV11-2 and TRBJ1-2; the match to TRBD1 covers 12 bases. V shed 5 bases and J 6 bases; nucleotides not matched to a gene: 7. Germline assignment: CDR1 SGHAT and CDR2 FQNNGV. The CDR3 is 15 residues long. CDR3 sequence: CASSRLGQGANGYTF. The CDR3 DNA is TGTGCCAGCAGCCGCCTGGGACAGGGGGCAAATGGCTACACCTTC.

This clone has just a few counts. The chain couples TRBV5-6 to TRBJ1-1; D gene unclear. V lost 0 bases and J lost 1, with 16 bases in between. This CDR3 spans 17 amino acids. The germline gives CDR1 SGHDT, CDR2 YYEEEE. The CDR3 bases are TGTGCCAGCAGCTTGGAGGCGGGCAGACCCTGGAACACTGAAGCTTTCTTT. Its translation: CASSLEAGRPWNTEAFF.

The chain has TRBV6-4 and TRBJ2-1; 10 bases align to TRBD2. The germline CDR1 and CDR2 sequences are MRHNA and SNTAGT. The CDR3 length is 15 residues. V lost 0 bases and J lost 4; bases outside the gene matches: 0. Written as DNA, the CDR3 is TGTGCCAGCAGTGACTCGACTAGCGGGTACAATGAGCAGTTCTTC. Encoded protein: CASSDSTSGYNEQFF.

This clone has only a few counts. The V and J genes are TRBV28 and TRBJ1-3; D remains ambiguous. CDR1 is MDHEN and CDR2 is SYDVKM in the germline V gene. This CDR3 has 11 residues. Trimming stripped 5 bases from V and 4 bases from J, with 3 bases between. The CDR3 reads CASSEGNTIYF. For the CDR3, the DNA is TGTGCCAGCAGTGAGGGAAACACCATATATTTT. Drawing the rest from reference TRBV28 and TRBJ1-3, the complete variable domain is DVKVTQSSRYLVKRTGEKVFLECVQDMDHENMFWYRQDPGLGLRLIYFSYDVKMKEKGDIPEGYSVSREKKERFSLILESASTNQTSMYLCASSEGNTIYFGEGSWLTVV.

This clone was seen just once. The gene calls are TRBV27 and TRBJ1-6; the D is unclear. The V gene's germline CDR1 is MNHEY and CDR2 SMNVEV (reference sequence). With 8 bases removed from V and 10 bases from J, the gap between germline ends came to 9 bases. This CDR3 region has 11 residues. In nucleotides, the CDR3 is TGTGCCAGCGGGGAGTACTCACCCCTCCACTTT. Protein: CASGEYSPLHF.

This clone was counted only a few times. The chain is built from TRBV6-4 and TRBJ1-1; 7 bases are shared with TRBD1. Trimming took 0 bases from V and 5 from J; bases not matched to a gene: 9. Germline CDR1 and CDR2: MRHNA and SNTAGT. CDR3 length: 16 amino acids. In DNA, the CDR3 is TGTGCCAGCAGTGACTCGAGTCAGGGGGTTGCGACTGAAGCTTTCTTT. Translating gives CASSDSSQGVATEAFF.

The genes are TRBV6-6 and TRBJ2-7; 7 bases fit TRBD1. Per germline, CDR1 MNHNY and CDR2 SVGAGI (reference sequence). J lost 2 bases, V lost 6 bases, and 10 bases had no gene match. This CDR3 has 15 amino acids. The CDR3 reads CASRPKDRSPYEQYF. CDR3 DNA sequence: TGTGCCAGCAGGCCTAAGGACAGGTCTCCCTACGAGCAGTACTTC.

The rearrangement links TRBV28 to TRBJ2-3; 7 bases align to TRBD1. Trimming cost V 5 bases and J 5 bases; bases outside gene matches: 7. Per the germline V gene, CDR1 is MDHEN and CDR2 is SYDVKM. The CDR3 sequence is 14 residues long. This CDR3 is CASSLRGREDTQYF. The CDR3 coding sequence is TGTGCCAGCAGTCTAAGGGGGCGCGAAGATACGCAGTATTTT. Full variable domain (missing parts from reference TRBV28 and TRBJ2-3): DVKVTQSSRYLVKRTGEKVFLECVQDMDHENMFWYRQDPGLGLRLIYFSYDVKMKEKGDIPEGYSVSREKKERFSLILESASTNQTSMYLCASSLRGREDTQYFGPGTRLTVL.

J is TRBJ1-1 and V is TRBV5-1; D is unresolved. Germline lookup yields CDR1 SGHRS and CDR2 YFSETQ. CDR3 length: 13 amino acids. The germline V and J ends were trimmed by 4 bases and 3 bases, with 10 bases remaining between them. The CDR3 region has the DNA TGCGCCAGCAGCCGGAGGAGGGACACTGAAGCTTTCTTT. This codes for CASSRRRDTEAFF.

The chain employs TRBV6-5 and TRBJ1-2; TRBD1 agrees at 7 bases. V lost 7 bases to trimming and J lost 7 bases; unmatched junction nucleotides: 15. This CDR3 has 15 residues. The germline CDR1 and CDR2 sequences are MNHEY and SVGAGI. The CDR3 DNA reads as TGTGCCAGCAAAAGGCCGGGACAGAGGACAACTGGCTACACCTTC. This codes for CASKRPGQRTTGYTF.

This clone is a singleton in its sample. The chain carries TRBV29-1 and TRBJ2-2; TRBD1 might be the D (6 bases). CDR1 SQVTM and CDR2 ANQGSEA come from the germline V gene. The germline V and J ends were trimmed by 6 bases and 5 bases, with 13 bases remaining between them. The CDR3 sequence is 13 residues long. Here the CDR3 reads CSVAPTGTGELFF. In DNA form, the CDR3 reads TGCAGCGTGGCTCCAACAGGGACCGGGGAGCTGTTTTTT.

This chain uses TRBV28 with TRBJ1-1; tentative D call: TRBD1 (6 bases). V lost 2 bases and J 1 base, leaving 14 bases between the germline ends. CDR3 length equals 16 residues. Germline CDR1 reads MDHEN; CDR2 reads SYDVKM. The CDR3 is CASSLRVVGGNTEAFF. CDR3 coding DNA: TGTGCCAGCAGTTTAAGGGTAGTAGGGGGGAACACTGAAGCTTTCTTT. The full variable domain, with the rest looked up from reference TRBV28 and TRBJ1-1, is DVKVTQSSRYLVKRTGEKVFLECVQDMDHENMFWYRQDPGLGLRLIYFSYDVKMKEKGDIPEGYSVSREKKERFSLILESASTNQTSMYLCASSLRVVGGNTEAFFGQGTRLTVV.

The V and J genes are TRBV16 and TRBJ1-2, with D perhaps matching TRBD1 (6 bases). The length of the CDR3 is 16 residues. Trimming took 2 bases from V and 2 from J, leaving 15 bases between them. Germline V gene sequence: CDR1 KGHSY, CDR2 FQNENV. Here the CDR3 DNA reads TGTGCCAGCAGCCAAATTCAGGCAGGGGCAAACTATGGCTACACCTTC. Translated, it gives CASSQIQAGANYGYTF.

This chain links TRBV6-5 with TRBJ1-1, with D perhaps matching TRBD1 (5 bases). V gave up 6 bases and J gave up 0 bases, with 11 bases separating them. The CDR3 has 14 residues. CDR1 and CDR2 from the germline V gene are MNHEY and SVGAGI. The CDR3 spells CASSYGHMNTEAFF. Written as DNA, the CDR3 is TGTGCCAGCAGCTATGGACACATGAACACTGAAGCTTTCTTT.

V and J are TRBV4-1 and TRBJ1-1, with D possibly matching TRBD1 (6 bases). The V gene lost 3 bases and the J gene lost 0 bases, with 14 bases spanning the gap. The germline V gene encodes CDR1 MGHRA and CDR2 YSYEKL. The CDR3 consists of 16 residues. The CDR3 protein is CASSHKDWTVNTEAFF. In DNA form, the CDR3 reads TGCGCCAGCAGCCACAAAGACTGGACAGTGAACACTGAAGCTTTCTTT.

The chain's CDR3 is CASSARLSTDTQYF. CDR3 in DNA: TGTGCCAGCAGTGCGCGACTGAGCACAGATACGCAGTATTTT. V is TRBV6-1 and J is TRBJ2-3; unclear D gene. V gave up 4 bases and J gave up 0 bases, with 8 bases separating them. Germline V gives CDR1 MNHNS, CDR2 SASEGT. There are 14 residues in the CDR3.

V and J are TRBV7-9 and TRBJ1-2, with TRBD1 matching over 10 bases. CDR3 length equals 15 residues. The junction had 10 bases not matched to a gene; V was cut back by 5 bases and J by 7 bases. CDR1 and CDR2 (germline): SEHNR, FQNEAQ (reference sequence). CDR3 coding DNA: TGTGCCAGCAGCCCTGGGACAGGGGCACCTATTGGCTACACCTTC. The encoded protein is CASSPGTGAPIGYTF.

This chain uses TRBV7-9 with TRBJ2-1; 9 bases line up with TRBD2. Germline V gene sequence: CDR1 SEHNR, CDR2 FQNEAQ (reference sequence). This CDR3 has 12 residues. This chain's CDR3 is CAYERGAGEQFF. CDR3 coding DNA: TGTGCTTACGAGCGGGGGGCAGGTGAGCAGTTCTTC.

The chain carries TRBV18 and TRBJ2-2; 7 bases match TRBD2. The CDR3 covers 15 residues. Germline-derived CDR1 and CDR2 are KGHSH and LQKENI. The V segment lost 3 bases and the J segment 7 bases; nucleotides outside the gene matches: 8. The CDR3 DNA is TGTGCCAGCTCACCCGGAGACCGCGGGGGCGGGGAGCTGTTTTTT. Translation: CASSPGDRGGGELFF.